This TCR beta chain was found in a study of shared clonotypes between healthy human individuals. Across the study: Serving as donors were a couple of women and a few men, whose ages spanned 18 to 49.

CDR1 is SGDLS and CDR2 is YYNGEE in the germline V gene. The ends lost 0 bases at V and 2 bases at J; junction bases unmatched: 6. CDR3 length equals 18 residues. TCRdb's copy holds only in-frame clones and misses some; the assay was immunoSEQ multiplex PCR. The sample lists 550,000 to 800,000 clones, around 90% seen once, with around a third in the top ten. The gene calls are TRBV9 and TRBJ2-3; TRBD2 matches 13 bases. This receptor was taken from a young man in good health. Some clones in this sample may be carry-over from other donors' samples. The sample taken for sequencing was memory CD8+ T cells from PBMCs. Sample subset: CD45RO+ cells pooled with CCR7-negative TemRA cells. The CDR3 DNA reads TGTGCCAGCAGCGTAGGGCGGGGGACTAGCGGGAACACAGATACGCAGTATTTT. This translates into CASSVGRGTSGNTDTQYF.